This TCR beta chain was captured by sequencing in a study of radiotherapy plus CTLA-4 blockade in lung cancer (dated by TCRdb to the late 2010s). Turning to the overall study: Objective responses occurred in approximately 17% of enrolled patients, and approximately 34% achieved disease control.

Findings and caveats that apply to the study as a whole: After treatment with radiotherapy and ipilimumab, TCR clones that came from tumors expanded in the peripheral blood. The strongest predictors of response were reported to be early dynamic shifts in blood T cell clones along with a rise in serum interferon-beta following radiation.

The study tested focal radiation therapy combined with CTLA-4 blockade (ipilimumab) in patients with chemo-refractory metastatic non-small-cell lung cancer. Concerning this clone: What antigen it recognizes has not been identified. The sample holds no much larger clone one base away, and base qualities are not on file.

Libraries came from the immunoSEQ multiplex PCR assay. TCRdb's version of the immuneACCESS table is confined to in-frame rearrangements and falls short of the full clone set. An unresolved V gene accounts for under half of the shortfall where checked; the remainder is of unknown origin. Across this sample there are some 90,000 clones, with about four fifths seen only once. 0.82% of the sample goes to the ten largest clones. From a lookup of the germline V gene, CDR1 and CDR2 are MGHRA and YSYEKL. The CDR3, from cysteine to phenylalanine, totals 17 residues. The CDR3 DNA has 51 bases and is translated from base 1. The junction shows trimming of 0 bases on V and 3 bases on J, plus 18 bases between the germline ends.

The sample was peripheral blood, taken from a patient treated with radiotherapy plus ipilimumab. The chain joins TRBV4-1 to TRBJ2-7, and TRBD2 may be the D gene, going by 6 matching bases. This TCR came from a human donor with non-small cell lung cancer who had stable disease on radiotherapy plus ipilimumab. This receptor has the CDR3 CASSQDPGAGMIYEQYF. The bases are TGCGCCAGCAGCCAAGATCCCGGAGCGGGCATGATCTACGAGCAGTACTTC.